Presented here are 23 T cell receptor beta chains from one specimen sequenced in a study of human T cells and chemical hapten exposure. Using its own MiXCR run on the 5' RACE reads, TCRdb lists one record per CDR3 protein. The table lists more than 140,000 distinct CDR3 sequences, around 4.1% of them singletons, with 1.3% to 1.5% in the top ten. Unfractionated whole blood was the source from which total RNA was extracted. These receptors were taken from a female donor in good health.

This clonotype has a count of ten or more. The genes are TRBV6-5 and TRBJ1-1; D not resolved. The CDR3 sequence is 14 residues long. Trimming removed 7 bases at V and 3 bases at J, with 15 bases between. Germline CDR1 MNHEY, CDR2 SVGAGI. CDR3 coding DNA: TGTGCCAGCACCCGAAGCAGGCGGCACACTGAAGCTTTCTTT. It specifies CASTRSRRHTEAFF.

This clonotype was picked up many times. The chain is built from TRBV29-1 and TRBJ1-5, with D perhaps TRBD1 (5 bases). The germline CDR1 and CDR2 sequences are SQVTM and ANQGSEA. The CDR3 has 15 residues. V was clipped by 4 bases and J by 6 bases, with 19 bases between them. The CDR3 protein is CSVALTGDLTQPQHF. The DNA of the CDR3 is TGCAGCGTTGCACTCACCGGGGACCTGACTCAGCCCCAGCATTTT.

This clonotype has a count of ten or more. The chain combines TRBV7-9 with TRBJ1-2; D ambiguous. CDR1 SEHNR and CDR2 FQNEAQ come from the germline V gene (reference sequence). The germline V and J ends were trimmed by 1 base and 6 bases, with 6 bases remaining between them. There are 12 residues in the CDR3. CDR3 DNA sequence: TGTGCCAGCAGCTTAGGCTACCATGGCTACACCTTC. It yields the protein CASSLGYHGYTF.

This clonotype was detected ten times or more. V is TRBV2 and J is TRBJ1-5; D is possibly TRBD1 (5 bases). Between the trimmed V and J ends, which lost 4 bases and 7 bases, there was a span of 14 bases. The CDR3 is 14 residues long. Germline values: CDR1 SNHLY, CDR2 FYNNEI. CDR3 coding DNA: TGTGCCAGCAGTGTCGGGGCGGGGGGGCAGCCCCAGCATTTT. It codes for CASSVGAGGQPQHF.

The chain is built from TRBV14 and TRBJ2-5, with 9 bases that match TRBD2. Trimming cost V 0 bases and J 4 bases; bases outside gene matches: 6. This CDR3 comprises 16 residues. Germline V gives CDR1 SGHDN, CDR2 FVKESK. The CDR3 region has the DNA TGTGCCAGCAGCCAAGATTATACTAGCGGGCCAGAGACCCAGTACTTC. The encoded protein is CASSQDYTSGPETQYF.

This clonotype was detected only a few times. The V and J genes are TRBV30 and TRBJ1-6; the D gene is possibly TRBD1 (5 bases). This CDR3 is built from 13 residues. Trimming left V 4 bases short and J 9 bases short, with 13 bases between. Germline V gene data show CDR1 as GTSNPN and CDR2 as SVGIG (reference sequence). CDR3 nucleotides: TGTGCCTGGACTACTCGGGGGTCTTCACCCCTCCACTTT. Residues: CAWTTRGSSPLHF.

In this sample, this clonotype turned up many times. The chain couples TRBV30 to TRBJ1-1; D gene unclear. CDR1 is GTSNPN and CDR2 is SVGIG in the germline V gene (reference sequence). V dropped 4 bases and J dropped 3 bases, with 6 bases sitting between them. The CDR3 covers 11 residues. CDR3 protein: CAWKDYTEAFF. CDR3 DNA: TGTGCCTGGAAAGATTACACTGAAGCTTTCTTT. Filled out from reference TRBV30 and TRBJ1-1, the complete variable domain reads SQTIHQWPATLVQPVGSPLSLECTVEGTSNPNLYWYRQAAGRGLQLLFYSVGIGQISSEVPQNLSASRPQDRQFILSSKKLLLSDSGFYLCAWKDYTEAFFGQGTRLTVV.

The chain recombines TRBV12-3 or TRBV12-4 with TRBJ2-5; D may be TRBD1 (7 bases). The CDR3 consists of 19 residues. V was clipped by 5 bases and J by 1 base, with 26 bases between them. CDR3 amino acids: CASSHVRGLTGAPQETQYF. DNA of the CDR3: TGTGCCAGCAGTCACGTCAGGGGGTTAACGGGGGCCCCCCAAGAGACCCAGTACTTC.

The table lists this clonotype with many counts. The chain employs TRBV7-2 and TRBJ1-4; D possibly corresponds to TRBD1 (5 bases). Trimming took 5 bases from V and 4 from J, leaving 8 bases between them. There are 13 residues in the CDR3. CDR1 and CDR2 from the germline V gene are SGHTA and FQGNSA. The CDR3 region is CASSLQVNEKLFF. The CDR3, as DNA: TGTGCCAGCAGCCTACAGGTTAATGAAAAACTGTTTTTT.

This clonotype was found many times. CDR3 amino acids: CASSSYTDYGYTF. The CDR3 DNA reads as TGTGCCAGCAGTTCCTACACCGACTATGGCTACACCTTC. The chain employs TRBV6-2 or TRBV6-3 and TRBJ1-2; D gene unclear. The CDR3 runs 13 residues. V shed 4 bases and J shed 3 bases, with 9 bases lying between them. Germline CDR1 reads MNHEY; CDR2 reads SVGEGT.

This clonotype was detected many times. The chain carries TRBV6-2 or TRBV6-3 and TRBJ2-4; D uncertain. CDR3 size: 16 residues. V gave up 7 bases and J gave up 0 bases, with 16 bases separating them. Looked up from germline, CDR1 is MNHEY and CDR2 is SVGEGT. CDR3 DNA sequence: TGTGCCAGCACTTGGGCCCCGGGCTTAGCCAAAAACATTCAGTACTTC. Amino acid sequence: CASTWAPGLAKNIQYF.

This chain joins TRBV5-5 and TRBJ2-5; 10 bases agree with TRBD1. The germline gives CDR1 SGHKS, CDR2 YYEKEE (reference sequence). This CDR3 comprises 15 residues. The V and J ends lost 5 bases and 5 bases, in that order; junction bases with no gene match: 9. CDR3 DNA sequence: TGTGCCAGCAGACGGGACAGGGGAGGACCGGAGACCCAGTACTTC. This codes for CASRRDRGGPETQYF.

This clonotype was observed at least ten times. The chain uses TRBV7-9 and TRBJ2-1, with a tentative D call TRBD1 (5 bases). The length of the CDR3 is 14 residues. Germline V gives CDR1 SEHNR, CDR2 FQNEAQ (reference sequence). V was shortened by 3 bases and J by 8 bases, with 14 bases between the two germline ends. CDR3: CASSLGQGTDEQFF. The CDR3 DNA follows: TGTGCCAGCAGCTTGGGTCAGGGTACAGATGAGCAGTTCTTC.

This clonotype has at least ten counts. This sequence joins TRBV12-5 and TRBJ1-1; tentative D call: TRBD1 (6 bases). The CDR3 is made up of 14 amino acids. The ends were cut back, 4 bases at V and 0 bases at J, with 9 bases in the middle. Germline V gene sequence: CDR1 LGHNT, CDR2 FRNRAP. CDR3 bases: TGTGCTAGTGGTTCCGGGACACTGAACACTGAAGCTTTCTTT. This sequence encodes CASGSGTLNTEAFF.

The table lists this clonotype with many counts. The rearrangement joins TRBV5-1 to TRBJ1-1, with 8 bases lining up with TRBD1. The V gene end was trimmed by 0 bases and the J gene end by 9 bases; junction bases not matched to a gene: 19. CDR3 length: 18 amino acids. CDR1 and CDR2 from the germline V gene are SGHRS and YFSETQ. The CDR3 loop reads CASSLVFRQGAPLSKAFF. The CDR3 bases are TGCGCCAGCAGCTTGGTATTTCGGCAGGGGGCTCCTTTGAGTAAAGCTTTCTTT.

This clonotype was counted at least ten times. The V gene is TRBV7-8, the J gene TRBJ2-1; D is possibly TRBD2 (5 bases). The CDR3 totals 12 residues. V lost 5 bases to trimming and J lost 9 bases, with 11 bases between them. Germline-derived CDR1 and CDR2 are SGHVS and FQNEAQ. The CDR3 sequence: CASSQDWLEQFF. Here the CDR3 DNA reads TGTGCCAGCAGCCAGGACTGGCTTGAGCAGTTCTTC.

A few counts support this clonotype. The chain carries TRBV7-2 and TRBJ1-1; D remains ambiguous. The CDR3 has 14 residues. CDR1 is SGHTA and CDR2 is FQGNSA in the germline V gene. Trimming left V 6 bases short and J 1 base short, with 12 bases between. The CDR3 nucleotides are TGTGCCAGCAGGCATACTTCAAGGAACACTGAAGCTTTCTTT. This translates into CASRHTSRNTEAFF.

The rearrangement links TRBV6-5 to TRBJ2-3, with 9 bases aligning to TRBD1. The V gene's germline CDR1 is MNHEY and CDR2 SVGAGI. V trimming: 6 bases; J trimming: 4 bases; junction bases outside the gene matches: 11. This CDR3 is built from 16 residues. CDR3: CASRRQGVSLPDTQYF. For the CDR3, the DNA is TGTGCCAGCAGAAGACAGGGGGTCTCTCTTCCAGATACGCAGTATTTT.

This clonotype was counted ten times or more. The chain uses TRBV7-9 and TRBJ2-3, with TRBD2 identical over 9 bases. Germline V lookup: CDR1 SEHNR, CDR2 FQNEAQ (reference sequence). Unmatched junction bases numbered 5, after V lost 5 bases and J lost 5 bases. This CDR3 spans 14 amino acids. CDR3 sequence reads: CASSVRGGLDTQYF. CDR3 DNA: TGTGCCAGCAGCGTGCGGGGGGGCCTAGATACGCAGTATTTT.

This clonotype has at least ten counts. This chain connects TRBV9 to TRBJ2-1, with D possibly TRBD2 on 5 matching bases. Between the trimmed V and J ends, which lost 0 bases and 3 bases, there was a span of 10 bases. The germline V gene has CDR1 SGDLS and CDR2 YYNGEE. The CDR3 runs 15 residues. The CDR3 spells CASSVDRGNYNEQFF. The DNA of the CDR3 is TGTGCCAGCAGCGTAGATCGGGGAAACTACAATGAGCAGTTCTTC.

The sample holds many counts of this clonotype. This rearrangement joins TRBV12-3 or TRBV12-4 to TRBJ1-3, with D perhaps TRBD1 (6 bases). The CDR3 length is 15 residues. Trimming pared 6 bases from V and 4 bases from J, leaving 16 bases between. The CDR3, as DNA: TGTGCCAGCAGCCTAACCGGGACACCAGGAAACACCATATATTTT. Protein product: CASSLTGTPGNTIYF.

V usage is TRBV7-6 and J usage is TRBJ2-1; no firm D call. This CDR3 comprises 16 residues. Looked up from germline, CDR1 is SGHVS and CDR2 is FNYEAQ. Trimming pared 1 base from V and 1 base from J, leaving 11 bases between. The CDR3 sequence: CASSLGSMGSYNEQFF. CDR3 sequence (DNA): TGTGCCAGCAGCTTAGGATCCATGGGATCCTACAATGAGCAGTTCTTC.

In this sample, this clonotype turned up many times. CDR3 residues: CASSGEGFLYEQYF. The CDR3 bases are TGTGCCAGCAGTGGAGAGGGATTCCTCTACGAGCAGTACTTC. The chain joins TRBV12-3 or TRBV12-4 to TRBJ2-7; possible D gene TRBD2, 5 bases. This CDR3 is built from 14 residues. The V end lost 5 bases, the J end lost 3 bases, and 14 bases lay between the germline ends.